These T cell receptor beta chains were read from a single sample in a study of T cells expressing NK-cell markers. TCRdb reprocessed the 5' RACE reads; each CDR3 protein has one entry and no DNA is given. The listing records 300,000 to 450,000 distinct CDR3 sequences. Sequenced sample: blood T cells: a sorted CD56 or NKG2C T cell subset, CD4+ or CD8+ T cells, or bulk PBMC T cells (not recorded which). All receptors come from a man aged 18 to 69 in good health. Each CDR3 is given with its conserved first and last residue.

TRBJ2-5 | TRBV28 | CASSRTSGMKTQYF
TRBJ1-2 | TRBV27 | CASRSGHRSGYTF
TRBJ2-1 | TRBV9 | CASSVVGGGFDEQFF
TRBJ1-1 | TRBV18 | CASSPVVAGRNTEAFF
TRBJ2-7 | TRBV4-1 | CASSQDFSGTGAYEQYF
TRBJ1-2 | TRBV12-3/TRBV12-4 | CASTPLAGGSGGYTF
TRBJ2-3 | TRBV2 | CASRMGQGKTDTQYF
TRBJ2-7 | TRBV18 | CASSTSGGQTYEQYF
TRBJ1-6 | TRBV7-9 | CASTGQGLGSPLHF
TRBJ2-3 | TRBV7-2 | CASSPRTGAIIVDTQYF
TRBJ1-1 | TRBV6-5 | CARARGDTEAFF
TRBJ2-3 | TRBV5-1 | CASSQGDPSTDTQYF
TRBJ1-4 | TRBV7-8 | CASSLEQEGEKLFF
TRBJ2-3 | TRBV7-9 | CASSLLITSSTDTQYF
TRBJ1-2 | TRBV30 | CAWRGQGFNYGYTF
TRBJ2-5 | TRBV24-1 | CATSGPGQGSRETQYF
TRBJ2-3 | TRBV9 | CASSYRTSSSFTDTQYF
TRBJ2-7 | TRBV10-3 | CAISESVFIEQYF
TRBJ2-2 | TRBV5-4 | CASSLGDRTNTGELFF
TRBJ2-5 | TRBV7-2 | CASSQDRRETQYF
TRBJ1-2 | TRBV2 | CARALSTASGSGYTF
TRBJ2-1 | TRBV4-2 | CASSQDLRGMNSYNEQFF
TRBJ2-1 | TRBV7-8 | CASSLGSSGKFF
TRBJ2-2 | TRBV7-8 | CASSLARAGDGGELFF
TRBJ2-3 | TRBV6-5 | CASSYGAGRTDTQYF
TRBJ2-1 | TRBV2 | CASSGGTGYNEQFF
TRBJ2-5 | TRBV5-6 | CASSLRGNGETQYF
TRBJ2-7 | TRBV27 | CASLNPGSTSYEQYF
TRBJ2-5 | TRBV12-3/TRBV12-4 | CASSLSPQGRETQYF
TRBJ1-5 | TRBV7-8 | CASSAGQGAQHF
TRBJ2-7 | TRBV2 | CASGTTPYEQYF
TRBJ1-2 | TRBV14 | CASSPQRQGFSGYTF
TRBJ1-4 | TRBV2 | CASSRAREGEKLFF
TRBJ2-1 | TRBV4-1 | CASSQDRAWMNEQFF
TRBJ1-2 | TRBV3-1 | CASSQDGLGQGTGYTF
TRBJ2-3 | TRBV9 | CASNNGPSTDTQYF
TRBJ1-4 | TRBV2 | CASRGLGATNEKLFF
TRBJ1-2 | TRBV29-1 | CSVVLGADGYTF
TRBJ1-1 | TRBV29-1 | CSVTQGRTEAFF
TRBJ1-4 | TRBV18 | CASSQGQFLSEKLFF
TRBJ1-6 | TRBV30 | CAWSVQGSSPLHF
TRBJ2-7 | TRBV28 | CASSPGTGRKKQYF
TRBJ1-4 | TRBV20-1 | CSALQGSDEKLFF
TRBJ2-3 | TRBV6-1 | CASGLGPASDTQYF
TRBJ1-1 | TRBV24-1 | CATSDPTNTEAFF
TRBJ2-5 | TRBV4-2 | CASSVSGGAIRETQYF
TRBJ1-6 | TRBV24-1 | CATLGQINSPLHF
TRBJ2-7 | TRBV5-1 | CASSRHDTAYEQYF
TRBJ2-1 | TRBV5-1 | CASSARLQSYNEQFF
TRBJ2-1 | TRBV12-5 | CASGLNLAGGPYNEQFF
TRBJ2-2 | TRBV6-2/TRBV6-3 | CASSTPTSGSTGELFF
TRBJ2-7 | TRBV5-1 | CASSSLAGGSEQYF
TRBJ1-2 | TRBV5-6 | CASSLTGGSTRGYTF
TRBJ1-2 | TRBV7-9 | CASSAGQSGYTF
TRBJ2-5 | TRBV5-1 | CASSLVGGGTQETQYF
TRBJ1-5 | TRBV6-5 | CASSYSTGGQPQHF
TRBJ1-5 | TRBV2 | CASSADIHSNQPQHF